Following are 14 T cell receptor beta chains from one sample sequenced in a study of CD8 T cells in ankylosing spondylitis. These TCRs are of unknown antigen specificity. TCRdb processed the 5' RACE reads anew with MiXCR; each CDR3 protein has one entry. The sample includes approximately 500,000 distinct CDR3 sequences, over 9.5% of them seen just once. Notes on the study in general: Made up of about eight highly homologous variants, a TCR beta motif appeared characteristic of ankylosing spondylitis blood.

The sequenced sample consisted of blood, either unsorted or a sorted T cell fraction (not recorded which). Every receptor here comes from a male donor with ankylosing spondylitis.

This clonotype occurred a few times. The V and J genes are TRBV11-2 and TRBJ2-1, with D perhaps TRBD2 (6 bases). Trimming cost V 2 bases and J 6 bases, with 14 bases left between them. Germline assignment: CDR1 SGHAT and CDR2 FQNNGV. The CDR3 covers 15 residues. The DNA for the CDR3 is TGTGCCAGCAGCTTACGGCCGGGAGTTAGCAATGAGCAGTTCTTC. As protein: CASSLRPGVSNEQFF. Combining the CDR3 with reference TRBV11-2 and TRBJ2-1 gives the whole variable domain EAGVAQSPRYKIIEKRQSVAFWCNPISGHATLYWYQQILGQGPKLLIQFQNNGVVDDSQLPKDRFSAERLKGVDSTLKIQPAKLEDSAVYLCASSLRPGVSNEQFFGPGTRLTVL.

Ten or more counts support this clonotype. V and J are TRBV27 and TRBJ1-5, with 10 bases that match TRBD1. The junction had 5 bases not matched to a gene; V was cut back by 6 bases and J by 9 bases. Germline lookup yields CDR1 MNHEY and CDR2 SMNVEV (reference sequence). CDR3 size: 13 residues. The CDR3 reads CASRGTGVRPQHF. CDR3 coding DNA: TGTGCCAGCAGGGGGACAGGGGTACGGCCCCAGCATTTT.

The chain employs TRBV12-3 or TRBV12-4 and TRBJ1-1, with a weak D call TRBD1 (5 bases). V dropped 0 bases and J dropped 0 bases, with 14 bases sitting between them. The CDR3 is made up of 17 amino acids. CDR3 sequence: CASSLAQVGALNTEAFF. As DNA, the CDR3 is TGTGCCAGCAGTTTAGCGCAAGTAGGGGCACTGAACACTGAAGCTTTCTTT.

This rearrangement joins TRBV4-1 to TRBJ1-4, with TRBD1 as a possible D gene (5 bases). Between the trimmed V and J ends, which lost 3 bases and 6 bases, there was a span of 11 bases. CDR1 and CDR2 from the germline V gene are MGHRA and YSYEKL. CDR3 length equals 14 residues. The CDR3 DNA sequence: TGCGCCAGCAGCCAGGTCCAGGGTCATGAAAAACTGTTTTTT. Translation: CASSQVQGHEKLFF.

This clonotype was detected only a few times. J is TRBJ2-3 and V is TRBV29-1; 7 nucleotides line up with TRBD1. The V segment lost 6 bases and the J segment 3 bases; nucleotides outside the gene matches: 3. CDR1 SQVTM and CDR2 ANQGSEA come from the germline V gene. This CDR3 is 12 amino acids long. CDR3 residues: CSVLTGTDTQYF. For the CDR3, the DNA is TGCAGCGTCCTGACAGGGACAGATACGCAGTATTTT.

CDR3 residues: CSVAGGTSGSAEQFF. In DNA, the CDR3 is TGCAGCGTCGCCGGGGGGACTAGCGGGAGTGCTGAGCAGTTCTTC. The chain combines TRBV29-1 with TRBJ2-1, with 14 bases matching TRBD2. Germline CDR1 and CDR2: SQVTM and ANQGSEA. The V segment lost 6 bases and the J segment 9 bases; nucleotides outside the gene matches: 10. This CDR3 contains 15 residues.

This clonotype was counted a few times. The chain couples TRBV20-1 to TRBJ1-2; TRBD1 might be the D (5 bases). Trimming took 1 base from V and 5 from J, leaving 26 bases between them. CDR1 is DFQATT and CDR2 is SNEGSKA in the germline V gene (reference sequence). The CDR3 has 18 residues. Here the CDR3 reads CSARATGEVYRDPYGYTF. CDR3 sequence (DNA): TGCAGTGCTAGAGCTACTGGGGAAGTCTATAGGGACCCTTATGGCTACACCTTC.

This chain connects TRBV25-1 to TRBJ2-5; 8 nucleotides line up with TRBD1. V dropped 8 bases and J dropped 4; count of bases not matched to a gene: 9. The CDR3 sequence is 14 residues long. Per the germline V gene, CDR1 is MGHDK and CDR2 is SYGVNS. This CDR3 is CASRGQGGLETQYF. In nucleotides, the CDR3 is TGTGCCAGCCGCGGACAGGGCGGTTTAGAGACCCAGTACTTC.

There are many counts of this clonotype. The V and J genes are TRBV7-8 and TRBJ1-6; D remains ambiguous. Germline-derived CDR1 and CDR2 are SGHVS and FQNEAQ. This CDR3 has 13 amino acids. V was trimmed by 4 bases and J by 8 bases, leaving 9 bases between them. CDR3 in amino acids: CASSSYEHSPLHF. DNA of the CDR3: TGTGCCAGCAGCTCTTACGAGCATTCACCCCTCCACTTT.

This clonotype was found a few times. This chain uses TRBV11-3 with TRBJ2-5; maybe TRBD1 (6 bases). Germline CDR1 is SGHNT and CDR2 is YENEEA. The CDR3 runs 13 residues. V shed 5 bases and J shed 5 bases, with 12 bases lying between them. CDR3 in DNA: TGTGCCAGCAGCCCGTGGACAGAGGAGACCCAGTACTTC. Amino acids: CASSPWTEETQYF.

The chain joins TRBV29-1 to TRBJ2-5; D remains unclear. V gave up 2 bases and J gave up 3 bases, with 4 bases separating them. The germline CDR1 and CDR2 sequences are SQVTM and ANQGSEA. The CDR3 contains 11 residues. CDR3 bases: TGCAGCGTTGAACGGGAAGAGACCCAGTACTTC. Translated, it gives CSVEREETQYF.

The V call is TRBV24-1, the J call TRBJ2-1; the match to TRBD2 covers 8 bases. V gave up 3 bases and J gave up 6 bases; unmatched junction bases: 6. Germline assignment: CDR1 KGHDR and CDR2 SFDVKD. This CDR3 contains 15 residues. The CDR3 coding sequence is TGTGCCACCAGTGATCCGGGACTAGAGATCAATGAGCAGTTCTTC. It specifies CATSDPGLEINEQFF.

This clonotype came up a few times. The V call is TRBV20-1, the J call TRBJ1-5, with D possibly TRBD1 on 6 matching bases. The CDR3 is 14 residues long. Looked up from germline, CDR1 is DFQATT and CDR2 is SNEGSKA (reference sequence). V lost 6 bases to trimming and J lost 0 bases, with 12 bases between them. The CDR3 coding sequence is TGCAGTGCCGGACAGTCCTATAGCAATCAGCCCCAGCATTTT. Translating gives CSAGQSYSNQPQHF.

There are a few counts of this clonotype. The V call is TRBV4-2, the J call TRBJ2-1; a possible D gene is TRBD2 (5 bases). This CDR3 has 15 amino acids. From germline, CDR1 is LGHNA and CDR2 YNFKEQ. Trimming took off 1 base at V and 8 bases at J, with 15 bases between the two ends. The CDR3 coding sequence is TGTGCCAGCAGCCAAGCCGAGCGGAGCGTGCATGAGCAGTTCTTC. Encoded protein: CASSQAERSVHEQFF.